The 13 T cell receptor beta chains presented below share a single source sample, sequenced in a study of PD-L1 blockade in urothelial cancer (dated by TCRdb to between 2016 and 2019). Library creation used the immunoSEQ multiplex PCR assay. The immuneACCESS repertoire file appears here via TCRdb, limited to in-frame rearrangements. These files lack a portion of the clones; in checked studies, under half of the deficit traces to unresolved V genes, and the cause of the others is not known. This sample comprises some 50,000 clones, around 82% of them detected only once. Together, the top ten hold 1.5% to 2% of the sample. The time point label on this specimen signifies: peripheral blood 6 weeks after treatment start. The source material was PBMCs, sampled around atezolizumab (anti-PD-L1) treatment. The source is a middle-aged man with urothelial cancer.

CDR3 loop: CASSGGGSSYEQYF. The CDR3, as DNA: TGTGCCAGCTCCGGGGGGGGAAGCTCCTACGAGCAGTACTTC. This rearrangement joins TRBV7-2 to TRBJ2-7; TRBD2 aligns across 8 bases. This CDR3 has 14 amino acids. Germline V gene sequence: CDR1 SGHTA, CDR2 FQGNSA. The junction had 6 bases not matched to a gene; V was cut back by 8 bases and J by 0 bases.

The genes are TRBV7-7 and TRBJ2-1; TRBD2 matches at 7 bases. There are 15 residues in the CDR3. V lost 3 bases, J lost 5 bases, and 7 bases stayed unmatched. Germline V gene lookup returns CDR1 SSHAT and CDR2 FNYEAQ (reference sequence). CDR3 sequence reads: CASSFGSGPNNEQFF. The DNA of the CDR3 is TGTGCCAGCAGCTTTGGTAGCGGGCCAAACAATGAGCAGTTCTTC.

This clone was observed once. The genes are TRBV2 and TRBJ1-1; TRBD1 matches 8 bases. The CDR3 is 15 amino acids. Germline CDR1 SNHLY, CDR2 FYNNEI. V trimming: 5 bases; J trimming: 0 bases; junction bases outside the gene matches: 5. CDR3 coding DNA: TGTGCCAGCAGTACGACAGGGGCGCTGAACACTGAAGCTTTCTTT. The encoded protein is CASSTTGALNTEAFF. Combining the CDR3 with reference TRBV2 and TRBJ1-1 gives the whole variable domain EPEVTQTPSHQVTQMGQEVILRCVPISNHLYFYWYRQILGQKVEFLVSFYNNEISEKSEIFDDQFSVERPDGSNFTLKIRSTKLEDSAMYFCASSTTGALNTEAFFGQGTRLTVV.

This chain links TRBV4-1 with TRBJ2-2; D may be TRBD2 (5 bases). The V end lost 5 bases, the J end lost 4 bases, and 17 bases lay between the germline ends. The CDR3 runs to 16 residues. Germline values: CDR1 MGHRA, CDR2 YSYEKL. CDR3 protein: CASSDTRSGVTGELFF. CDR3 coding DNA: TGCGCCAGCAGCGACACTAGATCTGGTGTCACCGGGGAGCTGTTTTTT.

V and J are TRBV30 and TRBJ2-1; 7 bases line up with TRBD1. Germline V gene lookup returns CDR1 GTSNPN and CDR2 SVGIG (reference sequence). V lost 1 base to trimming and J lost 5 bases; unmatched junction nucleotides: 5. The CDR3 has 14 residues. CDR3 nucleotide sequence: TGTGCCTGGAGTGAGGGGGCTGGTGACAATGAGCAGTTCTTC. Translating it yields CAWSEGAGDNEQFF.

The chain couples TRBV14 to TRBJ2-2; 9 bases fit TRBD2. The CDR3 runs to 17 residues. Germline V lookup: CDR1 SGHDN, CDR2 FVKESK. V lost 3 bases, J lost 3 bases, and 8 bases stayed unmatched. CDR3 coding DNA: TGTGCCAGCAGCCATATAGCGGGAGTAACGGACACCGGGGAGCTGTTTTTT. This encodes CASSHIAGVTDTGELFF.

The chain carries TRBV5-4 and TRBJ1-2; 8 nucleotides match TRBD1. Germline assignment: CDR1 SGHNT and CDR2 YYREEE (reference sequence). V gave up 0 bases and J gave up 3 bases; unmatched junction bases: 1. CDR3 size: 14 residues. CDR3 region: CASSLVTGDYGYTF. In DNA, the CDR3 is TGTGCCAGCAGCTTGGTGACAGGGGACTATGGCTACACCTTC.

V and J are TRBV7-2 and TRBJ2-3; 7 nucleotides agree with TRBD2. CDR1 and CDR2 (germline): SGHTA, FQGNSA. The CDR3 is 15 amino acids. V lost 5 bases, J lost 0 bases, and 5 bases stayed unmatched. The CDR3 spells CASSPQAGSTDTQYF. CDR3 nucleotide sequence: TGTGCCAGCAGCCCCCAAGCGGGGAGCACAGATACGCAGTATTTT.

For the CDR3, the DNA is TGTGCCTGGGAACAAGATGCAACTAATGAAAAACTGTTTTTT. Translation gives CAWEQDATNEKLFF. This chain connects TRBV30 to TRBJ1-4; D gene uncertain. The CDR3 consists of 14 residues. Trimming left V 5 bases short and J 0 bases short, with 10 bases between. Germline lookup yields CDR1 GTSNPN and CDR2 SVGIG (reference sequence). Combining the CDR3 with reference TRBV30 and TRBJ1-4 gives the whole variable domain SQTIHQWPATLVQPVGSPLSLECTVEGTSNPNLYWYRQAAGRGLQLLFYSVGIGQISSEVPQNLSASRPQDRQFILSSKKLLLSDSGFYLCAWEQDATNEKLFFGSGTQLSVL.

The chain is built from TRBV6-6 and TRBJ2-7; tentative D call: TRBD1 (6 bases). The germline CDR1 and CDR2 sequences are MNHNY and SVGAGI (reference sequence). The CDR3 extends over 16 amino acids. The germline V and J ends were trimmed by 6 bases and 1 base, with 19 bases remaining between them. CDR3 in DNA: TGTGCCAGCAGCTCCGTTCCCGGGACATTATCCTACGAGCAGTACTTC. It is translated as CASSSVPGTLSYEQYF.

This chain joins TRBV29-1 and TRBJ1-1, with TRBD1 identical over 9 bases. The ends lost 4 bases at V and 1 base at J; junction bases unmatched: 7. CDR1 is SQVTM, CDR2 ANQGSEA, per germline. This CDR3 is 15 amino acids long. The CDR3 sequence is CSVAGDRVGNTEAFF. CDR3 in DNA: TGCAGCGTTGCGGGGGACAGGGTAGGGAACACTGAAGCTTTCTTT. The whole variable domain, remainder taken from reference TRBV29-1 and TRBJ1-1, is SAVISQKPSRDICQRGTSLTIQCQVDSQVTMMFWYRQQPGQSLTLIATANQGSEATYESGFVIDKFPISRPNLTFSTLTVSNMSPEDSSIYLCSVAGDRVGNTEAFFGQGTRLTVV.

This chain connects TRBV28 to TRBJ2-2; no reliable D call. Per germline, CDR1 MDHEN and CDR2 SYDVKM. Trimming took 6 bases from V and 0 from J, leaving 8 bases between them. The CDR3 runs 14 residues. The CDR3 sequence: CASRRDPNTGELFF. The CDR3 DNA reads as TGTGCCAGCAGGCGCGATCCGAACACCGGGGAGCTGTTTTTT.

About this clone itself: This same CDR3 is encoded by further DNA sequences in the sample. This chain connects TRBV29-1 to TRBJ1-5; TRBD1 aligns across 10 bases. Per germline, CDR1 SQVTM and CDR2 ANQGSEA. This CDR3 is 13 amino acids long. The junction had 3 bases not matched to a gene; V was cut back by 7 bases and J by 3 bases. In DNA, the CDR3 is TGCAGCGCGGGACAGGGGTCCAATCAGCCCCAGCATTTT. Translation gives CSAGQGSNQPQHF. Full variable domain (outside the CDR3, taken from reference TRBV29-1 and TRBJ1-5): SAVISQKPSRDICQRGTSLTIQCQVDSQVTMMFWYRQQPGQSLTLIATANQGSEATYESGFVIDKFPISRPNLTFSTLTVSNMSPEDSSIYLCSAGQGSNQPQHFGDGTRLSIL.